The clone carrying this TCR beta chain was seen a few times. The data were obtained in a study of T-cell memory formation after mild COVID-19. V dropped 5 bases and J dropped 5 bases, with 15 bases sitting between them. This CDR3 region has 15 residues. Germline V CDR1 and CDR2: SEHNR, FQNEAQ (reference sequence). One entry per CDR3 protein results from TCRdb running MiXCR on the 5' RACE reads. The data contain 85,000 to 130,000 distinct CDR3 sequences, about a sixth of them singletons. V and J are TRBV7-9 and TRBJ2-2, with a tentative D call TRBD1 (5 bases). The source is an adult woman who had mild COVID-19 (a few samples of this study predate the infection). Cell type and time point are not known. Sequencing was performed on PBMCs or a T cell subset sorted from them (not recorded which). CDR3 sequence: CASSVPPGLTGELFF. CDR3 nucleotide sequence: TGTGCCAGCAGCGTCCCTCCAGGGTTAACCGGGGAGCTGTTTTTT.